These T cell receptor beta chains were read from a single sample in a study of blood T cell repertoires in COVID-19. Assay used: immunoSEQ multiplex PCR; TCRdb lists only in-frame clones, some missing. The sample gives around 300,000 clones, roughly 89% of which show up once; around 0.97% is in the top ten. What was sequenced was peripheral blood. The source is a woman between 40 and 55 years old with COVID-19, enrolled during active disease. CDR3s include the opening cysteine and the closing phenylalanine or tryptophan. D genes are given only for firm matches. Size is stated for part of the rows, as once, few or many counts, or as a class when the clone is expanded.

CDR3: CASSLVRGAAGYTF
DNA: TGTGCCAGCAGCTTAGTCAGGGGGGCGGCTGGCTACACCTTC
size: -
V: TRBV7-8
D: TRBD1
J: TRBJ1-2

CDR3: CAISEGSNRGRAFF
DNA: TGTGCCATCAGTGAGGGATCAAACAGGGGGCGAGCTTTCTTT
size: -
V: TRBV10-3
D: TRBD1
J: TRBJ1-1

CDR3: CASSPRDRGTYEQYF
DNA: TGTGCCAGCAGCCCCCGGGACAGGGGAACCTACGAGCAGTACTTC
size: -
V: TRBV6-6
D: TRBD1
J: TRBJ2-7

CDR3: CASSLGAIGSPLHF
DNA: TGTGCCAGCAGCTTGGGGGCTATCGGTTCACCCCTCCACTTT
size: -
V: TRBV5-6
D: -
J: TRBJ1-6

CDR3: CASSSDRGPYEQYF
DNA: TGTGCCAGCAGCTCAGACAGGGGCCCCTACGAGCAGTACTTC
size: -
V: TRBV28
D: TRBD1
J: TRBJ2-7

CDR3: CASSQDLSGSGGAGETQYF
DNA: TGCGCCAGCAGCCAAGATTTGTCCGGGTCGGGGGGGGCCGGAGAGACCCAGTACTTC
size: -
V: TRBV4-3
D: TRBD2
J: TRBJ2-5

CDR3: CASSPPQGVKTEAFF
DNA: TGTGCCAGCAGCCCCCCGCAGGGGGTGAAAACTGAAGCTTTCTTT
size: -
V: TRBV7-2
D: TRBD1
J: TRBJ1-1

CDR3: CASSAGTSGIIYNEQFF
DNA: TGTGCCAGCAGCGCAGGGACTAGCGGGATTATCTACAATGAGCAGTTCTTC
size: -
V: TRBV12-1
D: -
J: TRBJ2-1

CDR3: CASSLDLWEGYQVNYGYTF
DNA: TGTGCCAGCAGCTTGGATCTTTGGGAGGGCTATCAAGTTAACTATGGCTACACCTTC
size: -
V: TRBV5-6
D: -
J: TRBJ1-2

CDR3: CASSYLTGRQETQYF
DNA: TGTGCCAGCAGTTACCTGACAGGGCGCCAAGAGACCCAGTACTTC
size: -
V: TRBV6-5
D: TRBD1
J: TRBJ2-5

CDR3: CASSPFQGWFETQYF
DNA: TGTGCCAGCAGTCCATTCCAGGGGTGGTTCGAGACCCAGTACTTC
size: -
V: TRBV6-2/TRBV6-3
D: -
J: TRBJ2-5

CDR3: CASSSTPGQSSGANVLTF
DNA: TGTGCCAGCAGCTCGACCCCGGGACAGAGCTCTGGGGCCAACGTCCTGACTTTC
size: -
V: TRBV7-9
D: TRBD1
J: TRBJ2-6

CDR3: CASSRREGAFF
DNA: TGTGCCAGCTCCCGTAGGGAGGGAGCTTTCTTT
size: -
V: TRBV18
D: -
J: TRBJ1-1

CDR3: CASSSGSLNTEAFF
DNA: TGTGCCAGCAGCTCCGGGTCCTTGAACACTGAAGCTTTCTTT
size: -
V: TRBV9
D: -
J: TRBJ1-1

CDR3: CASSVTGDGYTF
DNA: TGTGCCAGCAGCGTAACCGGGGATGGCTACACCTTC
size: once
V: TRBV9
D: -
J: TRBJ1-2

CDR3: CASIRGGYSNQPQHF
DNA: TGCGCCAGCATCCGGGGGGGCTATAGCAATCAGCCCCAGCATTTT
size: -
V: TRBV23-1
D: -
J: TRBJ1-5

CDR3: CPRRGGAFGELFF
DNA: TGTCCCCGTCGCGGGGGGGCGTTCGGGGAGCTGTTTTTT
size: -
V: TRBV28
D: TRBD2
J: TRBJ2-2

CDR3: CAWTGGRPAGANVLTF
DNA: TGTGCCTGGACCGGCGGGAGACCTGCTGGGGCCAACGTCCTGACTTTC
size: -
V: TRBV30
D: TRBD2
J: TRBJ2-6

CDR3: CASGPAGGLDNEKLFF
DNA: TGTGCTAGTGGTCCAGCCGGGGGACTGGACAATGAAAAACTGTTTTTT
size: once
V: TRBV12-5
D: -
J: TRBJ1-4

CDR3: CASSQGTPSKNF
DNA: TGTGCCAGCAGCCAAGGGACTCCCTCGAAGAATTTT
size: -
V: TRBV3-1/TRBV3-2
D: -
J: TRBJ2-3

CDR3: CASSFNRGEAFF
DNA: TGTGCCAGCAGTTTTAATAGGGGTGAAGCTTTCTTT
size: -
V: TRBV28
D: -
J: TRBJ1-1

CDR3: CAWSVTSGARDTQYF
DNA: TGTGCCTGGAGTGTGACTAGCGGGGCCCGAGATACGCAGTATTTT
size: -
V: TRBV30
D: TRBD2
J: TRBJ2-3

CDR3: CASSLSRGANYGYTF
DNA: TGTGCCAGCAGTTTATCCAGGGGAGCTAACTATGGCTACACCTTC
size: -
V: TRBV27
D: -
J: TRBJ1-2

CDR3: CASSVALAGNNEQFF
DNA: TGTGCCAGCAGCGTAGCACTAGCGGGAAACAATGAGCAGTTCTTC
size: -
V: TRBV9
D: TRBD2
J: TRBJ2-1

CDR3: CASSRPGLSYEQYF
DNA: TGTGCCAGCAGTCGACCGGGACTCTCCTACGAGCAGTACTTC
size: few
V: TRBV6-5
D: -
J: TRBJ2-7

CDR3: CASSPRKQGLAFGNTIYF
DNA: TGTGCCAGCAGCCCACGGAAACAGGGTTTAGCTTTTGGAAACACCATATATTTT
size: -
V: TRBV11-2
D: -
J: TRBJ1-3

CDR3: CARSRTGDGDTEAFF
DNA: TGTGCCAGAAGCCGGACAGGGGATGGGGACACTGAAGCTTTCTTT
size: -
V: TRBV5-3
D: TRBD1
J: TRBJ1-1